This T cell receptor (beta chain) was documented in a study of T cell repertoires in cytomegalovirus infection. About the study: Carrying CMV and the relevant HLA type showed in public TCR beta signatures.

This CDR3 contains 14 residues. With 4 bases removed from V and 8 bases from J, the gap between germline ends came to 14 bases. The germline gives CDR1 SGHAT, CDR2 FQDESV (reference sequence). This clonotype was counted many times. TCRdb reprocessed the reads via MiXCR and lists one record per CDR3 protein. Altogether about 320,000 distinct CDR3 sequences are present, more than 8% being singletons, with the ten largest covering about 4.5%. The chain employs TRBV11-1 and TRBJ2-2, with D tentatively TRBD1 (5 bases). The TCR originated in a human donor in good health (CMV status not recorded). Some clones in this sample may be carry-over from other donors' samples. Sequenced: PBMCs. The CDR3 protein is CASSSARGAGELFF. The CDR3 DNA is TGTGCCAGCAGCTCGGCCCGTGGGGCAGGGGAGCTGTTTTTT.